This paragraph covers one T cell receptor (beta chain) sequence. As yet, its antigen is unknown. This sample stems from a study of cytomegalovirus exposure and HLA in healthy donors. Researchers ran the PCR with 60 Vbeta and 13 Jbeta primers. Sequenced by immunoSEQ multiplex PCR; TCRdb stores in-frame clones only, minus some. The repertoire holds 160,000 or so clones, with just under 80% as singletons. Points from the study as a whole: Reports indicated that the classifier achieved high specificity and sensitivity in diagnosing cytomegalovirus status.

Germline loops: CDR1 SEHNR, CDR2 FQNEAQ (reference sequence). V lost 3 bases and J lost 3, with 15 bases in between. The CDR3 spans 16 residues. The receptor comes from a man younger than 35 in good health and CMV-seropositive. The source material was PBMCs. V and J are TRBV7-9 and TRBJ2-1, with a weak D call TRBD2 (6 bases). This CDR3 reads CASSLVLAGRYNEQFF. CDR3 DNA: TGTGCCAGCAGCTTGGTCCTTGCGGGACGCTACAATGAGCAGTTCTTC.